The clone carrying this T cell receptor beta chain was detected a few times. Antigen unknown. This entry belongs to a study of response to subunit inactivated influenza vaccine. Study results and caveats: Authors suggested each seasonal influenza vaccination recruits few new T cells.

TCRdb itself ran the RT-PCR reads through MiXCR, one entry per CDR3 protein. Among some 800,000 distinct CDR3 sequences, over 20% were seen once, and the ten largest hold roughly 10%. Trimming stripped 6 bases from V and 0 bases from J, with 11 bases between. The CDR3 length is 14 residues. Germline CDR1 and CDR2: DFQATT and SNEGSKA (reference sequence). This receptor was identified in a man aged 50-60 years who received an inactivated influenza vaccine. The rearrangement uses TRBV20-1 and TRBJ1-4; the D is unclear. This specimen was PBMCs from blood, taken 4 to 6 days after vaccination. As DNA, the CDR3 is TGCAGTGCCCCCCCGCTCGCAACTAATGAAAAACTGTTTTTT. It specifies CSAPPLATNEKLFF.